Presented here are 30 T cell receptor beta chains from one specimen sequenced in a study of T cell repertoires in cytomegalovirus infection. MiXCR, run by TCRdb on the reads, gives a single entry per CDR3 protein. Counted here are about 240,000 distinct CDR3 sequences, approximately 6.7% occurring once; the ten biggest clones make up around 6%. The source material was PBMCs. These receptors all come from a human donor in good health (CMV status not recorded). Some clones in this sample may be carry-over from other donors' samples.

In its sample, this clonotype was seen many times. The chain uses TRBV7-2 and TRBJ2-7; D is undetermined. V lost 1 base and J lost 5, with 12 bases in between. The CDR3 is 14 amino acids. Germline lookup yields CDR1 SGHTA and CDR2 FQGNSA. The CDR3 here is CASSLVARSDEQYF. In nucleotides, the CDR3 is TGTGCCAGCAGCTTAGTCGCCCGGTCCGACGAGCAGTACTTC. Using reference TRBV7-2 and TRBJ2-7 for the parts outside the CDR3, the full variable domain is GAGVSQSPSNKVTEKGKDVELRCDPISGHTALYWYRQSLGQGLEFLIYFQGNSAPDKSGLPSDRFSAERTGGSVSTLTIQRTQQEDSAVYLCASSLVARSDEQYFGPGTRLTVT.

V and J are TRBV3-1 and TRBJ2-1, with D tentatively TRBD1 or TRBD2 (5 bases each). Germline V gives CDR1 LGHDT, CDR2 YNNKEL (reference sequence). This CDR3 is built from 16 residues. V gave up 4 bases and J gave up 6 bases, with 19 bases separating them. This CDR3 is CASSLLRGGVFNEQFF. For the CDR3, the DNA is TGTGCCAGCAGCCTACTCCGGGGCGGTGTATTCAATGAGCAGTTCTTC.

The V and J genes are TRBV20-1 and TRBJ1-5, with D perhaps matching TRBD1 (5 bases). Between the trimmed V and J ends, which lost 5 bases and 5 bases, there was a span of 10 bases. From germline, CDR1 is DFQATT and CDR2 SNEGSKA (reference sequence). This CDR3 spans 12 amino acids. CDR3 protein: CSAGGDDQPQHF. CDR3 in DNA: TGCAGTGCTGGGGGGGATGATCAGCCCCAGCATTTT.

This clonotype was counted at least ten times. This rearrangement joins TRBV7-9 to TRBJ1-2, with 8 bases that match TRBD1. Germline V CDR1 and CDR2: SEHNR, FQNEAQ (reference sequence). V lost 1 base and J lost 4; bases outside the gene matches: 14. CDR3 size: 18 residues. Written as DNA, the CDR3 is TGTGCCAGCAGCTTAGTATCCGGGACAGGACGTAGAAGCTATGGCTACACCTTC. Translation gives CASSLVSGTGRRSYGYTF.

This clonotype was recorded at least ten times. The CDR3 loop reads CASSPEVMGVGTEAFF. CDR3 bases: TGTGCCAGCTCACCAGAGGTTATGGGGGTGGGAACTGAAGCTTTCTTT. The chain uses TRBV18 and TRBJ1-1; a possible D gene is TRBD1 (5 bases). There are 16 residues in the CDR3. V was clipped by 2 bases and J by 5 bases, with 18 bases between them. In germline, CDR1 is KGHSH, CDR2 LQKENI.

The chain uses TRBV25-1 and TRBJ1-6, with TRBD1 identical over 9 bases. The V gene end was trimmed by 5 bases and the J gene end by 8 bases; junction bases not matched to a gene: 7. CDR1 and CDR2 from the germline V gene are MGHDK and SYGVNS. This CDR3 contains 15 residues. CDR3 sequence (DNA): TGTGCCAGCAGTCTCGGGACAGGGCGGGATTCACCCCTCCACTTT. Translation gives CASSLGTGRDSPLHF.

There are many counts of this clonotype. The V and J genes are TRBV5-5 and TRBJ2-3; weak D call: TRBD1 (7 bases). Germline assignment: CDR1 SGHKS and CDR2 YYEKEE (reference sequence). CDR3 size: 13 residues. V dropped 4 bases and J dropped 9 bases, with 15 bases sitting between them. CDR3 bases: TGTGCCAGCAGCCCAGAGGGGGCGGGAACGCAGTATTTT. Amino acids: CASSPEGAGTQYF.

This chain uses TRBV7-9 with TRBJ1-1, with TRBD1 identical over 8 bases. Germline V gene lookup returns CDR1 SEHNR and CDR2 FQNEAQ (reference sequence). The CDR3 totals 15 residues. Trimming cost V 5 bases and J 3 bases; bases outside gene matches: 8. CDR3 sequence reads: CASSHRQGPDTEAFF. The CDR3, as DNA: TGTGCCAGCAGCCACAGACAGGGGCCGGACACTGAAGCTTTCTTT.

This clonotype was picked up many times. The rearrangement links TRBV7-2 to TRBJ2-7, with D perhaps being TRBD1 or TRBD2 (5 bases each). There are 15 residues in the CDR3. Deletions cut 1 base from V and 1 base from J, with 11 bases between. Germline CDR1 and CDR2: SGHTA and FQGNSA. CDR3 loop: CASSLEWDRSYEQYF. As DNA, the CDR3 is TGTGCCAGCAGCTTAGAATGGGACCGATCCTACGAGCAGTACTTC.

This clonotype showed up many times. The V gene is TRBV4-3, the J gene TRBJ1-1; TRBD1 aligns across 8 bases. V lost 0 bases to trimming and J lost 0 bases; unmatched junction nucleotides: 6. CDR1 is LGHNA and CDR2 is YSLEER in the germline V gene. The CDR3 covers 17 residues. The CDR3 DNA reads TGCGCCAGCAGCCAAGATGTGACAGGGGAATTGAACACTGAAGCTTTCTTT. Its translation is CASSQDVTGELNTEAFF.

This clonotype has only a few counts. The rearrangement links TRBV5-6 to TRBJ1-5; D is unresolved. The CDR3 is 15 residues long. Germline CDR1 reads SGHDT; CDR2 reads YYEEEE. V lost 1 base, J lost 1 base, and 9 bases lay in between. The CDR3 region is CASSLTGLSNQPQHF. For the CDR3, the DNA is TGTGCCAGCAGCTTGACGGGTTTGAGCAATCAGCCCCAGCATTTT.

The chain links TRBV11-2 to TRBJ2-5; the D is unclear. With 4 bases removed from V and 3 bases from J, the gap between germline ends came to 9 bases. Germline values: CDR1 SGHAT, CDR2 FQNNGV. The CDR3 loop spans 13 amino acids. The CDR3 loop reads CASSSGLKETQYF. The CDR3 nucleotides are TGTGCCAGCAGCTCTGGCCTGAAAGAGACCCAGTACTTC. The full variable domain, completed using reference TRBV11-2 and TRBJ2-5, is EAGVAQSPRYKIIEKRQSVAFWCNPISGHATLYWYQQILGQGPKLLIQFQNNGVVDDSQLPKDRFSAERLKGVDSTLKIQPAKLEDSAVYLCASSSGLKETQYFGPGTRLLVL.

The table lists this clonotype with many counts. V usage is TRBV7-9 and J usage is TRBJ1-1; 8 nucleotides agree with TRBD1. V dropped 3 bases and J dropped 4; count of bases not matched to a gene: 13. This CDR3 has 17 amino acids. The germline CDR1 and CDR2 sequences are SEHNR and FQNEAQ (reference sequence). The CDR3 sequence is CASSFSGTGREGTEAFF. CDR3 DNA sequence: TGTGCCAGCAGCTTCTCCGGGACAGGAAGGGAGGGCACTGAAGCTTTCTTT.

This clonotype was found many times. CDR3 sequence (DNA): TGTGCCAGCAGCGGAATAGCTATGGAGACCCAGTACTTC. Its translation is CASSGIAMETQYF. This chain uses TRBV7-2 with TRBJ2-5; unclear D gene. The germline V gene has CDR1 SGHTA and CDR2 FQGNSA. CDR3 length: 13 amino acids. Trimming shortened V by 5 bases and J by 5 bases, and 12 bases separated the two germline ends.

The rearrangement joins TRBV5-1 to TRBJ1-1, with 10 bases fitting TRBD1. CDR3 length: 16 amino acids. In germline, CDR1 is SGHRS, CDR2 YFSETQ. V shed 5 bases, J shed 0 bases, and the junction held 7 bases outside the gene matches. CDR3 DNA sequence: TGCGCCAGCAGGCCCGGGACAGGGGACATGAACACTGAAGCTTTCTTT. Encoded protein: CASRPGTGDMNTEAFF. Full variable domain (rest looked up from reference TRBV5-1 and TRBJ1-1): KAGVTQTPRYLIKTRGQQVTLSCSPISGHRSVSWYQQTPGQGLQFLFEYFSETQRNKGNFPGRFSGRQFSNSRSEMNVSTLELGDSALYLCASRPGTGDMNTEAFFGQGTRLTVV.

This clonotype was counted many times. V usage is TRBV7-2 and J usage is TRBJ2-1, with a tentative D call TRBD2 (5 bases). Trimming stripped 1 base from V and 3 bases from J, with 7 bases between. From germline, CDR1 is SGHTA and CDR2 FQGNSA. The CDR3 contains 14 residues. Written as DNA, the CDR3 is TGTGCCAGCAGCTTAGGAGGGTTCTACAATGAGCAGTTCTTC. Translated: CASSLGGFYNEQFF.

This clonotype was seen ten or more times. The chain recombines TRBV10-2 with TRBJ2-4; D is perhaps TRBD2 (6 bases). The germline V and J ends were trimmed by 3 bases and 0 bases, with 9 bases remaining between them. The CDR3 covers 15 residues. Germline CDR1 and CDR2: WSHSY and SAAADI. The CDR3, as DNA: TGCGCCAGCAGTGAAGGAGGGCTAGCCAAAAACATTCAGTACTTC. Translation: CASSEGGLAKNIQYF.

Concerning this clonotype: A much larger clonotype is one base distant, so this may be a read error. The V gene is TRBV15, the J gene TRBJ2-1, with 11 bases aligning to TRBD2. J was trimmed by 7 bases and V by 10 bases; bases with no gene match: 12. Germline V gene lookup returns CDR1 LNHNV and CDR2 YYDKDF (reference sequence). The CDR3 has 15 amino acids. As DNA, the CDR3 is TGTGCCATCAGGAGGCCGGGACTAGCGGTAAATGAGCAGTTCTTC. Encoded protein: CAIRRPGLAVNEQFF. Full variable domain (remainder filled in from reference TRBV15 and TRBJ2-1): DAMVIQNPRYQVTQFGKPVTLSCSQTLNHNVMYWYQQKSSQAPKLLFHYYDKDFNNEADTPDNFQSRRPNTSFCFLDIRSPGLGDTAMYLCAIRRPGLAVNEQFFGPGTRLTVL.

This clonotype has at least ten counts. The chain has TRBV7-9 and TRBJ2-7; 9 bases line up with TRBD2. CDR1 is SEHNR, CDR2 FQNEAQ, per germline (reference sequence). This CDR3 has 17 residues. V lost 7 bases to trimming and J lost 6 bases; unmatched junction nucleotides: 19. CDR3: CASNFRAGGVDIGEQYF. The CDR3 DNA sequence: TGTGCCAGCAACTTCCGCGCGGGGGGGGTTGATATCGGCGAGCAGTACTTC. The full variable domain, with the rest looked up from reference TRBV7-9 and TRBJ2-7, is DTGVSQNPRHKITKRGQNVTFRCDPISEHNRLYWYRQTLGQGPEFLTYFQNEAQLEKSRLLSDRFSAERPKGSFSTLEIQRTEQGDSAMYLCASNFRAGGVDIGEQYFGPGTRLTVT.

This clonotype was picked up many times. CDR3 protein: CASSLAAGGPHEQFF. DNA of the CDR3: TGTGCCAGCAGCTTAGCAGCGGGGGGGCCGCATGAGCAGTTCTTC. The rearrangement joins TRBV7-2 to TRBJ2-1; 10 bases map to TRBD2. With 0 bases clipped from V and 8 bases from J, the junction kept 4 bases outside the gene matches. There are 15 residues in the CDR3. Germline V gene lookup returns CDR1 SGHTA and CDR2 FQGNSA.

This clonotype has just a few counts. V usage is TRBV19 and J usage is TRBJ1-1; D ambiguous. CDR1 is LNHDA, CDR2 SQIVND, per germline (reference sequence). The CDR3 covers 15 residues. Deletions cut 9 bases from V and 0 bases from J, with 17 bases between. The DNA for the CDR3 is TGTGCCAGAGTTAATGGTTTGAACCTGAACACTGAAGCTTTCTTT. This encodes CARVNGLNLNTEAFF.

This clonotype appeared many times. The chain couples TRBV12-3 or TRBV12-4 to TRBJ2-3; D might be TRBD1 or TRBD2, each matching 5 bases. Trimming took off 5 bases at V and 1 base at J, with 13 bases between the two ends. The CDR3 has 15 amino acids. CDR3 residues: CASSTGLGRTDTQYF. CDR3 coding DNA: TGTGCCAGCAGTACCGGACTGGGGCGCACAGATACGCAGTATTTT.

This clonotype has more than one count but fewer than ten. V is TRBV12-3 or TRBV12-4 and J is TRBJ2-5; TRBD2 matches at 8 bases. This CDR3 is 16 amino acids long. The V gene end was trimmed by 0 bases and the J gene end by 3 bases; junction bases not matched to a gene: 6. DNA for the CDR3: TGTGCCAGCAGTTTAGCTCCAGCGGGGGTAAAAGAGACCCAGTACTTC. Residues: CASSLAPAGVKETQYF.

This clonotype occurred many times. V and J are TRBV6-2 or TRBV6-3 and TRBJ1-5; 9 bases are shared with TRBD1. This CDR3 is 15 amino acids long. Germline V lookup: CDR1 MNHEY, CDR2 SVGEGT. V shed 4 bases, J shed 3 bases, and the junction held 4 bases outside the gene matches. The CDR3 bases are TGTGCCAGCAGTTGGGGGACAGGGCTCAATCAGCCCCAGCATTTT. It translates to CASSWGTGLNQPQHF.

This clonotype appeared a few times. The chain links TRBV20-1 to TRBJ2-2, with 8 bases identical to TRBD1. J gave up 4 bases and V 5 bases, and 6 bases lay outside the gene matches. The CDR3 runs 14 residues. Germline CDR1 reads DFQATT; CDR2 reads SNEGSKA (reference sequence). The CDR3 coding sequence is TGCAGTGCTCACAGGGGGGTGAGCACCGGGGAGCTGTTTTTT. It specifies CSAHRGVSTGELFF.

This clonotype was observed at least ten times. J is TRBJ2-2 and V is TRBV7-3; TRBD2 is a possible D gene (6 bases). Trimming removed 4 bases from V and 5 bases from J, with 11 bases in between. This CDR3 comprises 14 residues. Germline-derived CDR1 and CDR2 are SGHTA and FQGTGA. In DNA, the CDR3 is TGTGCCAGCAGCTCCCGTGGGGGGACCGGGGAGCTGTTTTTT. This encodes CASSSRGGTGELFF.

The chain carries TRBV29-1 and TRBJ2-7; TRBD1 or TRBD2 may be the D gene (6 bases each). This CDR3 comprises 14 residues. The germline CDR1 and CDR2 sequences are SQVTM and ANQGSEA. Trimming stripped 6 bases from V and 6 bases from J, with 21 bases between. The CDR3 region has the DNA TGCAGCGTCGGACCTAGGGGCAGGGGACTCGAGCAGTACTTC. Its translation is CSVGPRGRGLEQYF.

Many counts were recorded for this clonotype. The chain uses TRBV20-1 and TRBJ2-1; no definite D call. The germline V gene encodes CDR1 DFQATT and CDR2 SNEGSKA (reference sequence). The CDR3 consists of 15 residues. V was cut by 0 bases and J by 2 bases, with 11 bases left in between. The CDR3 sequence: CSARDFARPYNEQFF. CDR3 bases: TGCAGTGCTAGAGATTTCGCGAGGCCCTACAATGAGCAGTTCTTC.

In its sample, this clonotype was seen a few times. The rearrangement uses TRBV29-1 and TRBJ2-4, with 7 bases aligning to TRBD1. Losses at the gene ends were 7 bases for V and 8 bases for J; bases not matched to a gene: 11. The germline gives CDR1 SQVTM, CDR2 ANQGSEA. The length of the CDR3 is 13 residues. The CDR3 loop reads CSGAMTGSDIQYF. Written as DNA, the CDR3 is TGCAGCGGCGCCATGACAGGGTCGGACATTCAGTACTTC.

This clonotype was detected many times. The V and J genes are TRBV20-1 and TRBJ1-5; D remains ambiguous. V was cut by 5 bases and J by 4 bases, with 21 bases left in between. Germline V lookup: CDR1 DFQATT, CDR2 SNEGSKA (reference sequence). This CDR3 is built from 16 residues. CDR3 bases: TGCAGTGCTTCCCCATATAGTGGCGGAGGTAATCAGCCCCAGCATTTT. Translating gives CSASPYSGGGNQPQHF.